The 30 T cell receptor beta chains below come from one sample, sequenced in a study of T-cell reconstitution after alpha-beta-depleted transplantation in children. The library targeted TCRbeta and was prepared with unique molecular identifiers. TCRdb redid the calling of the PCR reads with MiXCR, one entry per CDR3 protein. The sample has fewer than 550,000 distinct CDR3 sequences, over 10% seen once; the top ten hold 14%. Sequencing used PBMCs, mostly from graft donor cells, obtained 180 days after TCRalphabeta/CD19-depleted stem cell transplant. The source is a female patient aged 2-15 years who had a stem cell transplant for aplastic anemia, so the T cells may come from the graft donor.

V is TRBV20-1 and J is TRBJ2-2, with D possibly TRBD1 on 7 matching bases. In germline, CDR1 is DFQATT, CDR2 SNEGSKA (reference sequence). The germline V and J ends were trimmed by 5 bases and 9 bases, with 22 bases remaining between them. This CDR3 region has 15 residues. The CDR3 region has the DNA TGCAGTGCTCAGGAGGGGACAGCGAAAACTCGGGAGCTGTTTTTT. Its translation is CSAQEGTAKTRELFF.

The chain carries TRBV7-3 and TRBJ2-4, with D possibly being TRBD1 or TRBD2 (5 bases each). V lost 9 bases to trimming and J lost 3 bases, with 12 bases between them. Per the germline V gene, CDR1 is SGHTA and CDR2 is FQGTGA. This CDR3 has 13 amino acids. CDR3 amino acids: CARRGAVKNIQYF. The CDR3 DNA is TGTGCCAGGCGAGGGGCGGTCAAAAACATTCAGTACTTC.

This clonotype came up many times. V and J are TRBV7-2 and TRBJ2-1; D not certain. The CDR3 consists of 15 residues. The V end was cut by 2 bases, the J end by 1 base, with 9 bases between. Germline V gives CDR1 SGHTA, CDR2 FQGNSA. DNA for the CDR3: TGTGCCAGCAGCTTAATAAGGGTTTCCTACAATGAGCAGTTCTTC. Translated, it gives CASSLIRVSYNEQFF.

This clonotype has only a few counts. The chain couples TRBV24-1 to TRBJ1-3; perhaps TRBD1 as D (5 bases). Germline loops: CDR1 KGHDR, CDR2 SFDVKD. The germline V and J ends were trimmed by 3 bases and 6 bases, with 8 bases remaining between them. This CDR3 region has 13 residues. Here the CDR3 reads CATSDGTENTIYF. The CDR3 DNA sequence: TGTGCCACCAGTGATGGGACTGAAAACACCATATATTTT.

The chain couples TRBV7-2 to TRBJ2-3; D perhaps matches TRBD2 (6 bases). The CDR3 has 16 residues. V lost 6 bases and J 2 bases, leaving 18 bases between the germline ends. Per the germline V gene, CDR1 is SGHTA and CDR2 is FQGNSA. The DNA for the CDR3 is TGTGCCAGCAGGAAGGGATTACTAGCTAACACAGATACGCAGTATTTT. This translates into CASRKGLLANTDTQYF.

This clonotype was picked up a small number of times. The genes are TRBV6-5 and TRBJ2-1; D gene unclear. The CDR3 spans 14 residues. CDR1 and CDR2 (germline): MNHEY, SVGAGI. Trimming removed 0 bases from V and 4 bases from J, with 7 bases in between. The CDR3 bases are TGTGCCAGCAGTTACTCCGGGCTATACAATGAGCAGTTCTTC. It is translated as CASSYSGLYNEQFF.

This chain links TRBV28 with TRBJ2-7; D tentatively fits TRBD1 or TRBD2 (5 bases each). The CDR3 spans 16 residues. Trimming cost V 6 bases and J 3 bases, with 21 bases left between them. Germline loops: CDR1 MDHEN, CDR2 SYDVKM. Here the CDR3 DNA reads TGTGCCAGCAGCACCGGGACGGTCAGCCCCTTCTACGAGCAGTACTTC. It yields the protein CASSTGTVSPFYEQYF.

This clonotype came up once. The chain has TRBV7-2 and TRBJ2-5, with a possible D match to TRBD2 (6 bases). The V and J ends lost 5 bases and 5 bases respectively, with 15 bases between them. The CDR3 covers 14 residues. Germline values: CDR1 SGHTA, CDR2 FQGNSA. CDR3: CASSRAGSHETQYF. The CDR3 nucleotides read TGTGCCAGCAGCCGGGCGGGGAGCCATGAGACCCAGTACTTC.

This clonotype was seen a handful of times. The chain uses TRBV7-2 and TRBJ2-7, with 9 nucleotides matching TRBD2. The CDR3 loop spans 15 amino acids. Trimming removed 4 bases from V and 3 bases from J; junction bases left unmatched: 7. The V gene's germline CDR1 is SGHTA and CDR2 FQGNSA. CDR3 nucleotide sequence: TGTGCCAGCAGCTACCATAGCGGGAGATACTACGAGCAGTACGTC. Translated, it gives CASSYHSGRYYEQYV.

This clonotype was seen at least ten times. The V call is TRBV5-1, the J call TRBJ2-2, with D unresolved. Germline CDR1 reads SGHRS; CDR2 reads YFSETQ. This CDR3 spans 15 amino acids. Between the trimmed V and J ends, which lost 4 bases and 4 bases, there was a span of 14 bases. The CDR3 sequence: CASSQSRDRTGELFF. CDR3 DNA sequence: TGCGCCAGCAGCCAAAGCAGAGACCGCACCGGGGAGCTGTTTTTT.

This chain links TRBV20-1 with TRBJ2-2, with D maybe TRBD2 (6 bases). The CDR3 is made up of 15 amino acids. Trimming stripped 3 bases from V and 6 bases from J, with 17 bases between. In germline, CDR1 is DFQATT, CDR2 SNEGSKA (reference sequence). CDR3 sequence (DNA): TGCAGTGCTAGGGCGGAGGGAGGACGGCCCGGGGAGCTGTTTTTT. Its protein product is CSARAEGGRPGELFF.

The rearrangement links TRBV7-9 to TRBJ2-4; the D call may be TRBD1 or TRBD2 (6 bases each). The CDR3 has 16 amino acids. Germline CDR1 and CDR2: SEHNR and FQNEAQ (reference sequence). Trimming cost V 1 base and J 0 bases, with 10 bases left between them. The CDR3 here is CASSLVGGLAKNIQYF. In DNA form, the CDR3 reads TGTGCCAGCAGCTTAGTCGGGGGCCTAGCCAAAAACATTCAGTACTTC.

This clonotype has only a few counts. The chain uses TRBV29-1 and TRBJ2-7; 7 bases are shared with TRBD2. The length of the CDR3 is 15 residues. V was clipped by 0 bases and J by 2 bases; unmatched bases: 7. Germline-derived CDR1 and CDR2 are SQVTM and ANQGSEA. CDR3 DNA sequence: TGCAGCGTTGAAGATCGTGGGAGGGCCCCCTACGAGCAGTACTTC. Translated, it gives CSVEDRGRAPYEQYF.

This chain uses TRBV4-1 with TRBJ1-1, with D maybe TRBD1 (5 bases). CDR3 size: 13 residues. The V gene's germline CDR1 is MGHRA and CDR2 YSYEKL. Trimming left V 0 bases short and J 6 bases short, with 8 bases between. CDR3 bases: TGCGCCAGCAGCCAAGAGGCAGGGCCTGAAGCTTTCTTT. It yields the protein CASSQEAGPEAFF.

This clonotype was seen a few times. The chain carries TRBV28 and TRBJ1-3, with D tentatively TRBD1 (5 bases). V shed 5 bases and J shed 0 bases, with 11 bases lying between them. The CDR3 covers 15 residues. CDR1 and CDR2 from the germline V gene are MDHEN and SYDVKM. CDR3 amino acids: CASSTGGSSGNTIYF. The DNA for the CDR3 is TGTGCCAGCAGTACCGGGGGAAGCTCTGGAAACACCATATATTTT.

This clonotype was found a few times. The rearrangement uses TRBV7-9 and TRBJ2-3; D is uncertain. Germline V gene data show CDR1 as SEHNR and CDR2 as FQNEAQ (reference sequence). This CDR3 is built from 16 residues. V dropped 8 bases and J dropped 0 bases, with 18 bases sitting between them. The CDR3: CASAAYGQFSTDTQYF. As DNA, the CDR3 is TGTGCCAGCGCAGCTTACGGCCAGTTTAGCACAGATACGCAGTATTTT.

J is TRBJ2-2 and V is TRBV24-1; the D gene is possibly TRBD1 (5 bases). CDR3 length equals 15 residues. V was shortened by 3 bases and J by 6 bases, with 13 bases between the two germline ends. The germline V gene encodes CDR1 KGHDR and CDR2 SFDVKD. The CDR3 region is CATSDRQGSPGELFF. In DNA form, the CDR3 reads TGTGCCACCAGTGATCGGCAGGGTTCCCCCGGGGAGCTGTTTTTT.

The CDR3 sequence is CSVERSGTDTQYF. Written as DNA, the CDR3 is TGCAGCGTAGAGAGGAGCGGCACAGATACGCAGTATTTT. This chain joins TRBV29-1 and TRBJ2-3, with D hard to call. Trimming removed 6 bases at V and 1 base at J, with 11 bases between. CDR1 and CDR2 (germline): SQVTM, ANQGSEA. The CDR3 covers 13 residues.

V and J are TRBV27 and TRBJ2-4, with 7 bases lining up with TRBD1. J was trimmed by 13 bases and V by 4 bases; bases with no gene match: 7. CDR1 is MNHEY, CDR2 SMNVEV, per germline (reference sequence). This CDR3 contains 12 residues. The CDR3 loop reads CASSSRDSPQYF. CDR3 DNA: TGTGCCAGCAGTTCGAGGGACAGTCCACAGTACTTC.

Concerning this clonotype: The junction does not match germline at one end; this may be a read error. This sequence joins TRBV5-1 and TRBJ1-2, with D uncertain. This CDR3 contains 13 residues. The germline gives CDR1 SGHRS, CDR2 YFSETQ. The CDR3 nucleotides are TGCGCCAGCAGCTTGGTACCGGTCGGAGTAAGCGTCTTC. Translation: CASSLVPVGVSVF.

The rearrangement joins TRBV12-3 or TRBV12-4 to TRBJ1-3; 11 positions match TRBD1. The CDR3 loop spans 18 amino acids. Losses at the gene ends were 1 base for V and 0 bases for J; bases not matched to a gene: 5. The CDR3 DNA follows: TGTGCCAGCAGTTTAGTCTGGGACAGGGGGGTCTCTGGAAACACCATATATTTT. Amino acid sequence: CASSLVWDRGVSGNTIYF.

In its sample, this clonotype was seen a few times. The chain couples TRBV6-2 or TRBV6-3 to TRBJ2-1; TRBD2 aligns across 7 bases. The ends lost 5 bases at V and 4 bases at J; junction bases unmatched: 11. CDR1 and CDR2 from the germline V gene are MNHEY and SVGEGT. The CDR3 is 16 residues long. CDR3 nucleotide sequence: TGTGCCAGCAGTGCCCCTTCAGCGGGGTCGTACAATGAGCAGTTCTTC. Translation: CASSAPSAGSYNEQFF.

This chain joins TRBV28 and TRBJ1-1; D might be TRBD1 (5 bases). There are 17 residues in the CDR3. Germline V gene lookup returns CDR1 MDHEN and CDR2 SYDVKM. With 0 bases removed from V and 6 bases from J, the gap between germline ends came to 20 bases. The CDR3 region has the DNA TGTGCCAGCAGTTTATGGGACCCCCGGGACCTGCGGGCTGAAGCTTTCTTT. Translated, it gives CASSLWDPRDLRAEAFF.

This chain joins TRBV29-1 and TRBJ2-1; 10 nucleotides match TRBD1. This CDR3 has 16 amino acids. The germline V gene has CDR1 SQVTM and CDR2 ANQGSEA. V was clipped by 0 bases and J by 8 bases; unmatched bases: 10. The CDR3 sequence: CSVEDYGTGVVDEQFF. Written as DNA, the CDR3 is TGCAGCGTTGAAGATTATGGGACAGGGGTCGTGGATGAGCAGTTCTTC.

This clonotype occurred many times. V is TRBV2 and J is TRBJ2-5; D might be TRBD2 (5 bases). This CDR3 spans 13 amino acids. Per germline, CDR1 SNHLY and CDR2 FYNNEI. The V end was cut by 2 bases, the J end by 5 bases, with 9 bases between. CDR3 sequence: CASSEFPGETQYF. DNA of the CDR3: TGTGCCAGCAGTGAATTCCCGGGGGAGACCCAGTACTTC. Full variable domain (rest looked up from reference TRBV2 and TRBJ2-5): EPEVTQTPSHQVTQMGQEVILRCVPISNHLYFYWYRQILGQKVEFLVSFYNNEISEKSEIFDDQFSVERPDGSNFTLKIRSTKLEDSAMYFCASSEFPGETQYFGPGTRLLVL.

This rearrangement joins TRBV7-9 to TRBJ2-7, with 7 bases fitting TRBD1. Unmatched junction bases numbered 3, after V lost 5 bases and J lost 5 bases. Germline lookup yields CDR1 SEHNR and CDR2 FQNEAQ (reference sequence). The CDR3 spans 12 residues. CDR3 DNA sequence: TGTGCCAGCAGCAACAGGGGAAACGAGCAGTACTTC. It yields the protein CASSNRGNEQYF.

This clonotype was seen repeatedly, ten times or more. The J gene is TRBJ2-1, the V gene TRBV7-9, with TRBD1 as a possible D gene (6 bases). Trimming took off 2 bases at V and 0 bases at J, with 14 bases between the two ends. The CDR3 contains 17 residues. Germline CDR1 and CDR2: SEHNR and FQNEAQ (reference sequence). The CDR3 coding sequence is TGTGCCAGCAGCTTACCAACAGGGCCGAACTCCTACAATGAGCAGTTCTTC. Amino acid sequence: CASSLPTGPNSYNEQFF.

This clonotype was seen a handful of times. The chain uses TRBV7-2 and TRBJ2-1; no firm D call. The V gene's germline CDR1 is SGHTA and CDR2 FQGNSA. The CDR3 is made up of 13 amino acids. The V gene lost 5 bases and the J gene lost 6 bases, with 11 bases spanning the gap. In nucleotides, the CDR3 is TGTGCCAGCAGCCCTGGACGAGCCAATGAGCAGTTCTTC. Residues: CASSPGRANEQFF.

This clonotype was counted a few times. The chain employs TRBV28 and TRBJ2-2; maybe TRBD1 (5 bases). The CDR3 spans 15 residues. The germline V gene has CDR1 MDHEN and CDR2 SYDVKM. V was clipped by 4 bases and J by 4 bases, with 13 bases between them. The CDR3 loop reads CASSSRRASTGELFF. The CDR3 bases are TGTGCCAGCAGTTCCCGCAGGGCGAGCACCGGGGAGCTGTTTTTT.

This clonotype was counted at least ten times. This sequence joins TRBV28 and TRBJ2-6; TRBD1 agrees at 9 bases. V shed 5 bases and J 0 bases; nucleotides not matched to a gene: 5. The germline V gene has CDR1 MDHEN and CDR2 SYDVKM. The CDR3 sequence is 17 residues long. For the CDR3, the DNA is TGTGCCAGCAGTCGGGACAGGGCCTACTCTGGGGCCAACGTCCTGACTTTC. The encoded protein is CASSRDRAYSGANVLTF. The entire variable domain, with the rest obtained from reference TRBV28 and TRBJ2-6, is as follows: DVKVTQSSRYLVKRTGEKVFLECVQDMDHENMFWYRQDPGLGLRLIYFSYDVKMKEKGDIPEGYSVSREKKERFSLILESASTNQTSMYLCASSRDRAYSGANVLTFGAGSRLTVL.